This TCR beta chain was observed in a study of T cells in Graves' hyperthyroidism and ophthalmopathy. Germline values: CDR1 SNHLY, CDR2 FYNNEI. CDR3 size: 19 residues. V gave up 5 bases and J gave up 3 bases; unmatched junction bases: 13. RNA transcripts were the template for amplifying TCR beta CDR3 regions. HTBI primers were the set used in a first-round RT-PCR of the TCR CDR3. Using its own MiXCR run on the multiplex PCR reads, TCRdb lists one record per CDR3 protein. This repertoire shows over 700,000 distinct CDR3 sequences, about a third found once; its top ten account for roughly 30%. This clonotype was found once. Source material for PBMCs was 10 ml fresh peripheral blood.

The sample taken for sequencing was blood. This rearrangement joins TRBV2 to TRBJ1-6; 10 bases fit TRBD1. This TCR was recovered from a woman between 35 and 50 years old with Graves' hyperthyroidism. The CDR3 sequence is CASSYPWTGGDFYNSPLHF. CDR3 coding DNA: TGTGCCAGCAGTTACCCCTGGACAGGGGGGGATTTCTATAATTCACCCCTCCACTTT.